This TCR beta chain comes out of a study of blood T cell repertoires in COVID-19. TCRdb keeps only in-frame clones here, not all; method: immunoSEQ multiplex PCR. This sample carries over 200,000 clones, 86% of them seen once, and the ten largest clones take roughly 4.5%. Participant reports of clinical history set cohort assignment. The germline CDR1 and CDR2 sequences are SQVTM and ANQGSEA. The CDR3 has 13 residues. V was shortened by 7 bases and J by 2 bases, with 14 bases between the two germline ends. J is TRBJ1-2 and V is TRBV29-1; tentative D call: TRBD1 (6 bases). The material sequenced was PBMCs or T cells enriched from blood (not recorded which). The sequence was obtained from a woman aged 25 to 45 who had been exposed to COVID-19. CDR3 protein: CSGGGDTNYGYTF. The CDR3 nucleotides read TGCAGCGGTGGGGGGGACACCAACTATGGCTACACCTTC.